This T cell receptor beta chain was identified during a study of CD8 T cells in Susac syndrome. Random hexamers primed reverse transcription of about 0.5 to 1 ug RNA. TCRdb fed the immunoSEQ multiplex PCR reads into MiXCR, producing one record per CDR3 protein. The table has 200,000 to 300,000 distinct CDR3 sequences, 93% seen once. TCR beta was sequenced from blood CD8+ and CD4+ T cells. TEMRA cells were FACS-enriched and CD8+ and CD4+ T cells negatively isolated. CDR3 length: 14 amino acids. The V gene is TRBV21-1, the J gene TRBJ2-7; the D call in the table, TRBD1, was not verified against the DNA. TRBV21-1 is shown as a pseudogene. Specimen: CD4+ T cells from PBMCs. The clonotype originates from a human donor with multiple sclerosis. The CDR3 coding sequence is TGTGCCAGCAGCATCCCGGGACAGGACTACGAGCAGTACGTC. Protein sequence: CASSIPGQDYEQYV.